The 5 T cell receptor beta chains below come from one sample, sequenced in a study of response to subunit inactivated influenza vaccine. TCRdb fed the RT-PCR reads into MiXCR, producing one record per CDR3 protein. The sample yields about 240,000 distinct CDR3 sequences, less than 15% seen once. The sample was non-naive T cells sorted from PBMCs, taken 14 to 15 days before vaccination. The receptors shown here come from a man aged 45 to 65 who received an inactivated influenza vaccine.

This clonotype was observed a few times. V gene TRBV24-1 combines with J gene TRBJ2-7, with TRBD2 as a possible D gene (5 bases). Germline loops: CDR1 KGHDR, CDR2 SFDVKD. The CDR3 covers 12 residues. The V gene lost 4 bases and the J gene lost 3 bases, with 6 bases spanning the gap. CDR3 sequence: CATSDRDYEQYF. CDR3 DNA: TGTGCCACCAGTGACCGGGACTACGAGCAGTACTTC.

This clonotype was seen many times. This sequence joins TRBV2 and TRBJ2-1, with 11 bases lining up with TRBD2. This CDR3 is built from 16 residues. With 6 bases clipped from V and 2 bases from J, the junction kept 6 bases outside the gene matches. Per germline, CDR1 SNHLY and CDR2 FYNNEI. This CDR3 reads CASRRRGLAAYNEQFF. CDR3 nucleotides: TGTGCCAGCAGAAGAAGGGGACTAGCGGCCTACAATGAGCAGTTCTTC.

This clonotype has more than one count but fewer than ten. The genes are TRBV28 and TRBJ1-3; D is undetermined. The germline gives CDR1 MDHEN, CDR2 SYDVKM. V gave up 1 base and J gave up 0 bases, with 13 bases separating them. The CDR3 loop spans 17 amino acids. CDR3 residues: CASSLSLTGYSGNTIYF. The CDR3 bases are TGTGCCAGCAGTTTATCTCTTACCGGCTACTCTGGAAACACCATATATTTT.

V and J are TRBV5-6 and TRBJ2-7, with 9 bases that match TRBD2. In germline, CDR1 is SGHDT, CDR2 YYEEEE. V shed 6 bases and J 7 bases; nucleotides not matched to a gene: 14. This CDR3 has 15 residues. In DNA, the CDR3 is TGTGCCAGCACGCGGGAGCGGGAGGTTTTGGGGGAGCAGTACTTC. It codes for CASTREREVLGEQYF.

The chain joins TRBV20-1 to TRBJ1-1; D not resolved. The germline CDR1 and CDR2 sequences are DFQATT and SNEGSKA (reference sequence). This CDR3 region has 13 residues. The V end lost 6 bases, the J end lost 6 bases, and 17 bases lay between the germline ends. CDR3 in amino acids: CSAQPRGRAEAFF. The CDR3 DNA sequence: TGCAGTGCCCAACCCCGGGGAAGGGCTGAAGCTTTCTTT.